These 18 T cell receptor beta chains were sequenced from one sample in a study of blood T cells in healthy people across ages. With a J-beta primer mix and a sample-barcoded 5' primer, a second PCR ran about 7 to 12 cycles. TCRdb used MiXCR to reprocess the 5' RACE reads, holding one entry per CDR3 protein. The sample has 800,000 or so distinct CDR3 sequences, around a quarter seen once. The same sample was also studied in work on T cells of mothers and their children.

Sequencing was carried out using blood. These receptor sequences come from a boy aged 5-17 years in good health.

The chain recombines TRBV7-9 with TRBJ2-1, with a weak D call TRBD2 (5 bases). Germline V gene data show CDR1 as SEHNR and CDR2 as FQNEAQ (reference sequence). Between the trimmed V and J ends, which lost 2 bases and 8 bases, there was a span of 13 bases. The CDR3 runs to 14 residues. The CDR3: CASSLLFGNYEQFF. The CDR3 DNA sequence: TGTGCCAGCAGCTTATTGTTCGGGAATTATGAGCAGTTCTTC.

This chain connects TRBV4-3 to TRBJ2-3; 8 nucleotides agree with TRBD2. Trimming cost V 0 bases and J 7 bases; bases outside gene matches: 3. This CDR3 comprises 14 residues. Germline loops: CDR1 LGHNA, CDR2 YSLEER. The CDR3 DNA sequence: TGCGCCAGCAGCCAAGACGGGGGGGCTAATACGCAGTATTTT. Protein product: CASSQDGGANTQYF.

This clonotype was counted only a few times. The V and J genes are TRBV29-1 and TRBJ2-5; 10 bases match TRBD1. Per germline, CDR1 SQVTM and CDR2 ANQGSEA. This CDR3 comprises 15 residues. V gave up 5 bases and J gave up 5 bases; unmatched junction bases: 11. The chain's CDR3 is CSVRPGQGWGETQYF. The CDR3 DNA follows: TGCAGCGTTAGGCCGGGACAGGGGTGGGGGGAGACCCAGTACTTC. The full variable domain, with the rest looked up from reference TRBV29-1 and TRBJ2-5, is SAVISQKPSRDICQRGTSLTIQCQVDSQVTMMFWYRQQPGQSLTLIATANQGSEATYESGFVIDKFPISRPNLTFSTLTVSNMSPEDSSIYLCSVRPGQGWGETQYFGPGTRLLVL.

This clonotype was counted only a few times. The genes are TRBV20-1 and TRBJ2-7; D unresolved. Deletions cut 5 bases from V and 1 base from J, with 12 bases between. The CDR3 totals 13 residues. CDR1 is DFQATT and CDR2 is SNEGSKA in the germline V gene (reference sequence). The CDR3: CSAPRPGSYEQYF. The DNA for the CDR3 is TGCAGTGCTCCCCGCCCAGGTTCCTACGAGCAGTACTTC.

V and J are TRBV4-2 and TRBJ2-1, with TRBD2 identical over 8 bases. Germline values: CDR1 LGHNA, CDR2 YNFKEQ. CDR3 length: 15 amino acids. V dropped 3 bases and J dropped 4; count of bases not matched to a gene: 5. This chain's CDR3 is CASSHGTRGYNEQFF. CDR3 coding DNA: TGTGCCAGCAGCCATGGGACTAGAGGTTACAATGAGCAGTTCTTC.

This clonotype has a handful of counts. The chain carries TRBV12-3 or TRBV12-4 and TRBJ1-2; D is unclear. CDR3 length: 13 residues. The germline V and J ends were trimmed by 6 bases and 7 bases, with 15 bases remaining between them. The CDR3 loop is CASSLDERCGYTF. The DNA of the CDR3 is TGTGCCAGCAGCCTAGACGAGCGCTGTGGCTACACCTTC.

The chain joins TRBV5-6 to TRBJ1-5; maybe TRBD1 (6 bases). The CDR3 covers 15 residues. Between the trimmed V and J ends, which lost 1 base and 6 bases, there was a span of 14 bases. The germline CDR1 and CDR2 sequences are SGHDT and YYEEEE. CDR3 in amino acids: CASSLRGGVGQPQHF. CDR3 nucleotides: TGTGCCAGCAGCTTGAGAGGGGGAGTGGGTCAGCCCCAGCATTTT.

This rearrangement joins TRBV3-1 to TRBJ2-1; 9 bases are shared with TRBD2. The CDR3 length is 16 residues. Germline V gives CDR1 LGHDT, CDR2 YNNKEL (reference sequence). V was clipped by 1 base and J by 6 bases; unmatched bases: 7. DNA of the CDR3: TGTGCCAGCAGCCAAGGGGCGGGGGGGCTGAGCAATGAGCAGTTCTTC. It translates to CASSQGAGGLSNEQFF.

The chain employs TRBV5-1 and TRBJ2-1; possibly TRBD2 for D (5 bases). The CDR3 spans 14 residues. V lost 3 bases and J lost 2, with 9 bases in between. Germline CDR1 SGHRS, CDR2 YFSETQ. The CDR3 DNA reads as TGCGCCAGCAGCTCGGTGGGAGCCTACAATGAGCAGTTCTTC. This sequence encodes CASSSVGAYNEQFF.

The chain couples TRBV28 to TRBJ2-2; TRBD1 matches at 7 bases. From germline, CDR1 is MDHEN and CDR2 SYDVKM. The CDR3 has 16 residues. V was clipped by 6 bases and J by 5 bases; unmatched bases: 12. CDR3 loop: CASRPGTAQWTGELFF. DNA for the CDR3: TGTGCCAGCAGACCTGGGACAGCTCAATGGACCGGGGAGCTGTTTTTT. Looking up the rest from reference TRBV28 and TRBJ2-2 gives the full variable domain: DVKVTQSSRYLVKRTGEKVFLECVQDMDHENMFWYRQDPGLGLRLIYFSYDVKMKEKGDIPEGYSVSREKKERFSLILESASTNQTSMYLCASRPGTAQWTGELFFGEGSRLTVL.

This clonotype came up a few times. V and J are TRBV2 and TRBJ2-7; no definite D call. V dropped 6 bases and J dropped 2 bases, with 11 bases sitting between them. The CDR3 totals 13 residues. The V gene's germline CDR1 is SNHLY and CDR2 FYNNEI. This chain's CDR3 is CASRPDVAYEQYF. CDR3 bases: TGTGCCAGCAGGCCGGACGTAGCCTACGAGCAGTACTTC.

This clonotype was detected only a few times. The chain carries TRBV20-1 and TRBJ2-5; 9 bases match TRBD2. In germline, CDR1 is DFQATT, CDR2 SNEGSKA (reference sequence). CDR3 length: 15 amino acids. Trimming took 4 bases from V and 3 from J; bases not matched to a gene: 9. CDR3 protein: CSATTRLAVKETQYF. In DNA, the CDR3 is TGCAGTGCTACGACCCGACTAGCGGTAAAAGAGACCCAGTACTTC.

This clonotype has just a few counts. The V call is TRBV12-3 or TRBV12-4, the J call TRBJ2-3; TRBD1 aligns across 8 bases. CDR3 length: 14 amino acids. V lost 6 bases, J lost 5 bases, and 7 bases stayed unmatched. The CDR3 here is CASRPTGGLDTQYF. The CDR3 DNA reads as TGTGCCAGCAGACCCACAGGGGGTTTAGATACGCAGTATTTT.

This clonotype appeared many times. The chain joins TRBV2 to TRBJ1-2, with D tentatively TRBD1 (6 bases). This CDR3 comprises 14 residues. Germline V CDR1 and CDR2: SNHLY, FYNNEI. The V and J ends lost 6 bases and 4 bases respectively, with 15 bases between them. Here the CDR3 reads CASRKGVQVYGYTF. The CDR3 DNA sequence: TGTGCCAGCAGAAAGGGGGTGCAAGTCTATGGCTACACCTTC.

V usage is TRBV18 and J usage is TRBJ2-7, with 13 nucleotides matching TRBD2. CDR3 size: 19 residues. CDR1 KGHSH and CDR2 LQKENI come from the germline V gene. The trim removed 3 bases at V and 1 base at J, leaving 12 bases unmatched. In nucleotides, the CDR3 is TGTGCCAGCTCACCCCCTTCAGGACTAGCGGGAGAGGGTTCCTACGAGCAGTACTTC. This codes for CASSPPSGLAGEGSYEQYF.

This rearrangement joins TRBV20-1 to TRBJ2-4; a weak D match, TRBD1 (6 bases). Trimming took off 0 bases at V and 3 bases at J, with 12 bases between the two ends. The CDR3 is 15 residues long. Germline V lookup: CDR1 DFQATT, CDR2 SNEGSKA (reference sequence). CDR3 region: CSARETGRGKNIQYF. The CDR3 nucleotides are TGCAGTGCTAGAGAGACAGGCAGGGGCAAAAACATTCAGTACTTC.

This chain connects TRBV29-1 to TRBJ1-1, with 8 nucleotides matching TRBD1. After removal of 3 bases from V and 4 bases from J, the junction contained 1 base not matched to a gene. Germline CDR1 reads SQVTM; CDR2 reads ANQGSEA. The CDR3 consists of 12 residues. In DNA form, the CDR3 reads TGCAGCGTTGATGGACAGGGCACTGAAGCTTTCTTT. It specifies CSVDGQGTEAFF.

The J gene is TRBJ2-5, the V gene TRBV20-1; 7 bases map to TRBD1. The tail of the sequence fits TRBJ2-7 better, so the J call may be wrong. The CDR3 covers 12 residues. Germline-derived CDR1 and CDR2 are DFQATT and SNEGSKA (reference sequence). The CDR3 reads CSAGYRGPEQYF. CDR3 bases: TGCAGTGCTGGCTACAGGGGTCCCGAGCAGTACTTC.